This T cell receptor (beta chain) is drawn from a study of blood T cell repertoires in COVID-19. Turning to the study itself: Specimens from acute and convalescent COVID-19 originated in the United States, Italy and Spain. T cells, B-cell-depleted T cells, or PBMCs supplied cDNA or gDNA.

Authors' analysis steps: Estimated nucleated cell counts came from reference gene primer amplification. Profiling relied on immunoSEQ multiplex PCR, and the TCRdb table lists in-frame clones only, not all of them. V, J and clone size derive from that table, while D and trimming were established from the DNA sequence. The sample carries 350,000 to 400,000 clones, roughly 86% recorded once. The V segment lost 4 bases and the J segment 0 bases; nucleotides outside the gene matches: 6. Germline lookup yields CDR1 LNHDA and CDR2 SQIVND (reference sequence). This CDR3 contains 16 residues. This clone came up a few times.

This clonotype was sampled from a woman between 25 and 40 years old who had recovered from COVID-19. Sequenced: PBMCs or T cells enriched from blood (not recorded which). J is TRBJ1-3 and V is TRBV19; 7 nucleotides agree with TRBD1. The CDR3 loop is CASSTQGTVSGNTIYF. CDR3 in DNA: TGTGCCAGTAGTACCCAAGGGACAGTCTCTGGAAACACCATATATTTT.